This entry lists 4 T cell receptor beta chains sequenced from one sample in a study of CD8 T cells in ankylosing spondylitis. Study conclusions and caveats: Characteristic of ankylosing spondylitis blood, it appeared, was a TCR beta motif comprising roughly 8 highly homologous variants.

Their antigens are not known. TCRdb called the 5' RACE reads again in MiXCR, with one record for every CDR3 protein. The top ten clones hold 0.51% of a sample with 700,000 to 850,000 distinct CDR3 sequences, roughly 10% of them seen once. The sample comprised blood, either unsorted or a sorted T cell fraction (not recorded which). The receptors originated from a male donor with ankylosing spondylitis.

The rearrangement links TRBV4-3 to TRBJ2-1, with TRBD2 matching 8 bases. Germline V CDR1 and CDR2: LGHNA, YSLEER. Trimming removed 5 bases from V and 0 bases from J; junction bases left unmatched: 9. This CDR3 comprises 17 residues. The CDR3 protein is CASSMTLAGDSYNEQFF. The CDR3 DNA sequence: TGCGCCAGCAGCATGACCCTAGCGGGCGACTCCTACAATGAGCAGTTCTTC.

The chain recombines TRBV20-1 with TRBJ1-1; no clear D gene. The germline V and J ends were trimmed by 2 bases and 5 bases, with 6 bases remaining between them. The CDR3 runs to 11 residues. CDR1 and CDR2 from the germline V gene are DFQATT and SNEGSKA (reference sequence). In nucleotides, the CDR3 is TGCAGTGCTAGACAGGTAACTGAAGCTTTCTTT. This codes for CSARQVTEAFF.

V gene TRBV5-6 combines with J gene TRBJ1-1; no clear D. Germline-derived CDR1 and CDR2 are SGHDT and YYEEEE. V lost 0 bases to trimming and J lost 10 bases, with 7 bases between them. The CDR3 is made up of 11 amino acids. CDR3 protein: CASSLATVAFF. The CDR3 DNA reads TGTGCCAGCAGCTTGGCCACGGTAGCTTTCTTT.

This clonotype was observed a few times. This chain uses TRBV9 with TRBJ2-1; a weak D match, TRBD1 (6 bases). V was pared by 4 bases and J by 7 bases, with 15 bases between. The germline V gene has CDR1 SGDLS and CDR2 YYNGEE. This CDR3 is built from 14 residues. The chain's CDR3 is CASSPSFQGNEQFF. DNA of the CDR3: TGTGCCAGCAGCCCCAGCTTCCAGGGGAATGAGCAGTTCTTC.